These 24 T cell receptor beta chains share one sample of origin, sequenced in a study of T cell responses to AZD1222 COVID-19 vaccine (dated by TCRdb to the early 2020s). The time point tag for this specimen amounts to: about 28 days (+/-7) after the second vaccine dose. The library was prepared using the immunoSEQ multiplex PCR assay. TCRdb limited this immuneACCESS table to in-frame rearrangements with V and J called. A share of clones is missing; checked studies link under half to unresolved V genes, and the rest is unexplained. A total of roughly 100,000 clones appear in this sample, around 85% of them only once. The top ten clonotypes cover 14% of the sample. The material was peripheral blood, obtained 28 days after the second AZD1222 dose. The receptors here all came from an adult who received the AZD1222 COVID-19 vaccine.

The CDR3 sequence is CASSKGDPQVGGRHSNQPQHF. CDR3 coding DNA: TGTGCCAGCAGCAAAGGGGACCCTCAGGTAGGAGGGCGCCATAGCAATCAGCCCCAGCATTTT. This chain uses TRBV21-1 with TRBJ1-5. TRBV21-1 is noted as a pseudogene. The CDR3 is 21 amino acids.

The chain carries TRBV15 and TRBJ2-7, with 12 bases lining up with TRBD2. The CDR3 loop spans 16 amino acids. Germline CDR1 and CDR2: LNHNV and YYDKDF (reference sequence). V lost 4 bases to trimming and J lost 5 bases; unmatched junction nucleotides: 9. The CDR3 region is CATSKPGLAGLDEQYF. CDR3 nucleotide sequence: TGTGCCACCAGCAAACCGGGACTAGCGGGTTTAGACGAGCAGTACTTC.

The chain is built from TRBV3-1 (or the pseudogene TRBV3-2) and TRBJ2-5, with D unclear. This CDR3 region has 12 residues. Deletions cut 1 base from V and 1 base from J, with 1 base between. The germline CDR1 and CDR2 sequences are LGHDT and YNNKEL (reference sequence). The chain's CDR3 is CASSQVQETQYF. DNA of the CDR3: TGTGCCAGCAGCCAAGTCCAAGAGACCCAGTACTTC.

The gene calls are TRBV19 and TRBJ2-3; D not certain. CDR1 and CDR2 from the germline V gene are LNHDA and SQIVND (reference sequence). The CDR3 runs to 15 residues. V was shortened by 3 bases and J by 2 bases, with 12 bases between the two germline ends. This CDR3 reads CASSMAEAPTDTQYF. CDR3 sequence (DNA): TGTGCCAGTAGTATGGCCGAGGCACCCACAGATACGCAGTATTTT.

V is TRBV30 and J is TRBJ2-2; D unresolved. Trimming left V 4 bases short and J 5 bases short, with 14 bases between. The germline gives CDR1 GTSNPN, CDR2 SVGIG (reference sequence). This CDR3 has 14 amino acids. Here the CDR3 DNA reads TGTGCCTGGAATCAGGTACTCTGGACCGGGGAGCTGTTTTTT. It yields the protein CAWNQVLWTGELFF.

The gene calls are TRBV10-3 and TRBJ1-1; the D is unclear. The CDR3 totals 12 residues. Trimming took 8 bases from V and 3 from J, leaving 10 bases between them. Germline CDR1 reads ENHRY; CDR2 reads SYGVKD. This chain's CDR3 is CAIGPGDTEAFF. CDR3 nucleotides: TGTGCCATCGGGCCTGGGGACACTGAAGCTTTCTTT.

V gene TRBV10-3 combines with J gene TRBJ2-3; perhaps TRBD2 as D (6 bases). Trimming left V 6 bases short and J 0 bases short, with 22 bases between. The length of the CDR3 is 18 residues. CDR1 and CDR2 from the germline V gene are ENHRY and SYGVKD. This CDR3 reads CAIRSTLYAGTSTDTQYF. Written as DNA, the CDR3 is TGTGCCATCAGGAGCACACTATACGCGGGGACCAGCACAGATACGCAGTATTTT.

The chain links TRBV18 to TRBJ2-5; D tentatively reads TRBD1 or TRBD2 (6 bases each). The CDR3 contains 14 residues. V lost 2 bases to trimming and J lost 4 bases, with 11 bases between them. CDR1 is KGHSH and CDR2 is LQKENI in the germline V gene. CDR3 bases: TGTGCCAGCTCACCAAGGGGGGATGGAGAGACCCAGTACTTC. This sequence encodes CASSPRGDGETQYF.

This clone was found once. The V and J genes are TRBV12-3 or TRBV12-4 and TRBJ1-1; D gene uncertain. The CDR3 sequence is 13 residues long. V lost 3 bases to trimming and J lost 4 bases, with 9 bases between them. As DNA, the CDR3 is TGTGCCAGCAGTTTGCAGGACCTCACTGAAGCTTTCTTT. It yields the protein CASSLQDLTEAFF.

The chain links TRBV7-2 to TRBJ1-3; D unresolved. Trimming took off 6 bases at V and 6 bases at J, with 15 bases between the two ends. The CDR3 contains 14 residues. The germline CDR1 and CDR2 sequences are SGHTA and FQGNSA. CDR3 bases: TGTGCCAGCAGATACCAGGCAGCCGAAAACACCATATATTTT. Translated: CASRYQAAENTIYF. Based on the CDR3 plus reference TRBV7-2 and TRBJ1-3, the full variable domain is GAGVSQSPSNKVTEKGKDVELRCDPISGHTALYWYRQSLGQGLEFLIYFQGNSAPDKSGLPSDRFSAERTGGSVSTLTIQRTQQEDSAVYLCASRYQAAENTIYFGEGSWLTVV.

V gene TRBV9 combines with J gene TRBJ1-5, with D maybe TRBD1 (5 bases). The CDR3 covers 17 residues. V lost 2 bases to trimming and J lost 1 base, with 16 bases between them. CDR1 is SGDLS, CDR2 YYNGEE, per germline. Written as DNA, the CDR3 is TGTGCCAGCAGCGTTGGATGGACACACAGAAGCAATCAGCCCCAGCATTTT. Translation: CASSVGWTHRSNQPQHF.

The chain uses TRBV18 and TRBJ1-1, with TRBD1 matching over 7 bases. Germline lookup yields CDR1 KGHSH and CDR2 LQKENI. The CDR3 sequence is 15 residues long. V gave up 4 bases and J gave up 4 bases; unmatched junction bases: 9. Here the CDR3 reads CASSQGANPATEAFF. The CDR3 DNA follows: TGTGCCAGCTCACAGGGGGCCAACCCGGCCACTGAAGCTTTCTTT. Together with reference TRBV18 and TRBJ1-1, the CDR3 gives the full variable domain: NAGVMQNPRHLVRRRGQEARLRCSPMKGHSHVYWYRQLPEEGLKFMVYLQKENIIDESGMPKERFSAEFPKEGPSILRIQQVVRGDSAAYFCASSQGANPATEAFFGQGTRLTVV.

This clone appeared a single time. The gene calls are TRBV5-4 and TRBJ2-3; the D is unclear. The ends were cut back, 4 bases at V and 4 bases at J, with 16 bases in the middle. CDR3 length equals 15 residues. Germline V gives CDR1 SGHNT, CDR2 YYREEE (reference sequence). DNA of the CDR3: TGTGCCAGCAGCCTTGGCGACTCCGTGCCAGATACGCAGTATTTT. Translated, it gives CASSLGDSVPDTQYF.

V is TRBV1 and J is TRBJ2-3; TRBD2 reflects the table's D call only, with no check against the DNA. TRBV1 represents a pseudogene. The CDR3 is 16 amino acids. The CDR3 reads CTSSRTSGGSTDTQYF. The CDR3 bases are TGCACCAGCAGCCGAACTAGCGGGGGCAGCACAGATACGCAGTATTTT.

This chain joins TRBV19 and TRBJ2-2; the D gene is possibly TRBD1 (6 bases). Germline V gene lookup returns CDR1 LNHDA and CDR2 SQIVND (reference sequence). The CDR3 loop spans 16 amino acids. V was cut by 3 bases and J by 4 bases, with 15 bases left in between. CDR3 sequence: CASSIVLTDSTGELFF. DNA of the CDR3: TGTGCCAGTAGTATTGTCCTCACGGACAGCACCGGGGAGCTGTTTTTT.

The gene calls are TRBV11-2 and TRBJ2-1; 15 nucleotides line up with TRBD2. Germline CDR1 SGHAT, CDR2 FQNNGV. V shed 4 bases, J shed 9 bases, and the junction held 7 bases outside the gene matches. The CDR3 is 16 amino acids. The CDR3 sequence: CASSSRTSGRVGEQFF. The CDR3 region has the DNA TGTGCCAGCAGCTCCCGGACTAGCGGGAGGGTGGGTGAGCAGTTCTTC.

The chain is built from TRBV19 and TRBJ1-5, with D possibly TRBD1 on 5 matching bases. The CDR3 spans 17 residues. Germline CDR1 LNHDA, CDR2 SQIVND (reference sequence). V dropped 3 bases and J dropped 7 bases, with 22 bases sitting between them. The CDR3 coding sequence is TGTGCCAGTAGTATCGGGGACGCAGGGTCGGGAAGGCAGCCCCAGCATTTT. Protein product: CASSIGDAGSGRQPQHF.

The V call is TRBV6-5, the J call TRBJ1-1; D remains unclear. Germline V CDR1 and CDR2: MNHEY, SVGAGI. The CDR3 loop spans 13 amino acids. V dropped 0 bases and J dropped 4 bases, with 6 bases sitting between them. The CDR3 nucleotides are TGTGCCAGCAGTTACTCGGCAGGCACTGAAGCTTTCTTT. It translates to CASSYSAGTEAFF.

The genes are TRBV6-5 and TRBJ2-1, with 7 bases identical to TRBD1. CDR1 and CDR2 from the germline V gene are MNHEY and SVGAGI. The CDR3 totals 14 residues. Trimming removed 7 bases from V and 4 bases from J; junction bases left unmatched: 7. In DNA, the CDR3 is TGTGCCAGCACCCCTACAGGGGTATACAATGAGCAGTTCTTC. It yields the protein CASTPTGVYNEQFF.

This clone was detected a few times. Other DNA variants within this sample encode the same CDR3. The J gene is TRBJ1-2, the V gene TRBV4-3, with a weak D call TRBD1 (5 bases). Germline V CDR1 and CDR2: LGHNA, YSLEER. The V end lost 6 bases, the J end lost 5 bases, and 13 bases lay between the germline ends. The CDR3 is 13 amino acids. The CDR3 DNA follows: TGCGCCAGCAGTCGGGATGGGGCTTATGGCTACACCTTC. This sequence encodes CASSRDGAYGYTF.

The CDR3 region is CASRGGQGTNSPLHF. As DNA, the CDR3 is TGTGCCAGCAGGGGCGGACAGGGCACGAATTCACCCCTCCACTTT. This sequence joins TRBV6-5 and TRBJ1-6; 8 bases match TRBD1. The V and J ends lost 6 bases and 7 bases, in that order; junction bases with no gene match: 8. Germline CDR1 is MNHEY and CDR2 is SVGAGI. This CDR3 is built from 15 residues.

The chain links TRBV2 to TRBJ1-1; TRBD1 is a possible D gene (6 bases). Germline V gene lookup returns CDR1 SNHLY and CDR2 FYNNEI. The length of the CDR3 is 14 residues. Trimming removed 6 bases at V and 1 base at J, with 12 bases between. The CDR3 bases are TGTGCCAGCAGGGGGCAGGGGTCGAACACTGAAGCTTTCTTT. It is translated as CASRGQGSNTEAFF.

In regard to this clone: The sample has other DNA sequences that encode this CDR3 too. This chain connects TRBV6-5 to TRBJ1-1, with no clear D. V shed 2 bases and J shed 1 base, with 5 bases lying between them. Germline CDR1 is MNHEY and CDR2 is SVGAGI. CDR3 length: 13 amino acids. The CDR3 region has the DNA TGTGCCAGCAGTTACGGGCAGAACACTGAAGCTTTCTTT. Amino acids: CASSYGQNTEAFF.

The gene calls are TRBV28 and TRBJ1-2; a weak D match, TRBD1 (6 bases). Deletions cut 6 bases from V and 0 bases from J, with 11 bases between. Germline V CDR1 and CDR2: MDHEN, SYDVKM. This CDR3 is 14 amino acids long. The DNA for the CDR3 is TGTGCCAGCAGACAGACAGGTACTAACTATGGCTACACCTTC. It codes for CASRQTGTNYGYTF.